This T cell receptor (beta chain) was identified in a study of lymphopenia after photon versus proton radiotherapy. Regarding the study as a whole: Relative stability marked proton patients; photon patients lost diversity and naive cells.

V was clipped by 2 bases and J by 7 bases, with 13 bases between them. Germline V gives CDR1 SGHRS, CDR2 YFSETQ. The CDR3 length is 14 residues. Using immunoSEQ multiplex PCR, the repertoire was profiled, and TCRdb retains in-frame clones only, with some absent. The data show roughly 63,000 clones, with 84% seen just once and about 1.9% held by the top ten. A remark on this clone: Its antigen is unknown.

The TCR was taken from a man aged 60 to 75 with pancreatic cancer. The chain joins TRBV5-1 to TRBJ2-1; D remains ambiguous. The material was peripheral blood, obtained from a patient treated with proton-based radiotherapy. CDR3 DNA sequence: TGCGCCAGCAGCTTTTCGCTCCATGGGAATGAGCAGTTCTTC. Protein sequence: CASSFSLHGNEQFF. Using reference TRBV5-1 and TRBJ2-1 for the parts outside the CDR3, the full variable domain is KAGVTQTPRYLIKTRGQQVTLSCSPISGHRSVSWYQQTPGQGLQFLFEYFSETQRNKGNFPGRFSGRQFSNSRSEMNVSTLELGDSALYLCASSFSLHGNEQFFGPGTRLTVL.